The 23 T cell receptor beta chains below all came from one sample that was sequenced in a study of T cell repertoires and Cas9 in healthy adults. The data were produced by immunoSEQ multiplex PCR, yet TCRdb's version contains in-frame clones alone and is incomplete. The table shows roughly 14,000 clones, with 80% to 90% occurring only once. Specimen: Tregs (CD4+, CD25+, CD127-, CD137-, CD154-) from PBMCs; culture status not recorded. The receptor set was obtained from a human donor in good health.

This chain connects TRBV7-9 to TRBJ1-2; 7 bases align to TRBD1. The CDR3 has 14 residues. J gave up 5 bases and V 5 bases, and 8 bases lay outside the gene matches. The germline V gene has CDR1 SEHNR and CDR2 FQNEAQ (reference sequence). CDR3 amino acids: CASSPTGQTYGYTF. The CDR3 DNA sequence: TGTGCCAGCAGCCCTACGGGACAGACTTATGGCTACACCTTC.

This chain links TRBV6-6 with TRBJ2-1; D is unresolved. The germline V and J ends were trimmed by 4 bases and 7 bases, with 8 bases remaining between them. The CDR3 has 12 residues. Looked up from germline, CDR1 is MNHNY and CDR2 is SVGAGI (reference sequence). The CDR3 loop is CASSSFENEQFF. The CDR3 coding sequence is TGTGCCAGCAGTTCTTTTGAGAATGAGCAGTTCTTC.

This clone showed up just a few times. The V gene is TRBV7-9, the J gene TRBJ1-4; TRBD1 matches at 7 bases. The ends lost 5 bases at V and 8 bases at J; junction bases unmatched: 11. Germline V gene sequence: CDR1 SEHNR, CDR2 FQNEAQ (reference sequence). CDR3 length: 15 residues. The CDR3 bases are TGTGCCAGCAGCAGAGACAGGGCGGGGTGGGAAAAACTGTTTTTT. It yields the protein CASSRDRAGWEKLFF.

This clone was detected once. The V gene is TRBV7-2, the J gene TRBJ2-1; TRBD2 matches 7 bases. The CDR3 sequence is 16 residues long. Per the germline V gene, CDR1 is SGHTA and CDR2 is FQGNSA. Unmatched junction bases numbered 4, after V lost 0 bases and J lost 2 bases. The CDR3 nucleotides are TGTGCCAGCAGCTTAGCCGGGGGAGGGCCCTACAATGAGCAGTTCTTC. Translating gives CASSLAGGGPYNEQFF. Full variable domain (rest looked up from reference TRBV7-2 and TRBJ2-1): GAGVSQSPSNKVTEKGKDVELRCDPISGHTALYWYRQSLGQGLEFLIYFQGNSAPDKSGLPSDRFSAERTGGSVSTLTIQRTQQEDSAVYLCASSLAGGGPYNEQFFGPGTRLTVL.

CDR3 DNA sequence: TGTGCCAGCAGTGGTGGTAATTCTGGAAACACCATATATTTT. Translating it yields CASSGGNSGNTIYF. J is TRBJ1-3 and V is TRBV2; D not resolved. With 4 bases removed from V and 1 base from J, the gap between germline ends came to 8 bases. CDR3 size: 14 residues. Germline loops: CDR1 SNHLY, CDR2 FYNNEI.

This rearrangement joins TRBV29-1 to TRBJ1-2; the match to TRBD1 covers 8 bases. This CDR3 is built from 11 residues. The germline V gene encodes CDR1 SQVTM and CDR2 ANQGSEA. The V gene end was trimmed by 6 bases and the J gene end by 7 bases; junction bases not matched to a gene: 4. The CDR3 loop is CSVATGVGYTF. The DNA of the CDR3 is TGCAGCGTAGCGACAGGGGTTGGCTACACCTTC. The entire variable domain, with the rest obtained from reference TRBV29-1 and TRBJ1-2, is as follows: SAVISQKPSRDICQRGTSLTIQCQVDSQVTMMFWYRQQPGQSLTLIATANQGSEATYESGFVIDKFPISRPNLTFSTLTVSNMSPEDSSIYLCSVATGVGYTFGSGTRLTVV.

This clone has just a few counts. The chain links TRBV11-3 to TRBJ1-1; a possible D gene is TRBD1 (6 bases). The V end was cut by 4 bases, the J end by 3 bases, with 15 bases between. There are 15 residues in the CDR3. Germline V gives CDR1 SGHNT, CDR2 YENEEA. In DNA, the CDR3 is TGTGCCAGCAGCTGGGGGCGGAACGGGGACACTGAAGCTTTCTTT. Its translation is CASSWGRNGDTEAFF.

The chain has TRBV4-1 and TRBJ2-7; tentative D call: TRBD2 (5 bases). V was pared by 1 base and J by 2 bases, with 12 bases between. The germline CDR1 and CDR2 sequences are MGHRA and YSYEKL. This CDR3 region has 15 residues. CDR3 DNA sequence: TGCGCCAGCAGCCAAGGTGTCGGGGTCGCCTACGAGCAGTACGTC. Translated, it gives CASSQGVGVAYEQYV.

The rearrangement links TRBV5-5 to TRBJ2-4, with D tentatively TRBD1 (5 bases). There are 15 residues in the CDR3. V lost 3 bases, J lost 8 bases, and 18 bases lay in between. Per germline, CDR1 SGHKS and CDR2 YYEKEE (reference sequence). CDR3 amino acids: CASSSDRRKGDIQYF. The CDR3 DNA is TGTGCCAGCAGCTCCGACAGACGAAAAGGCGACATTCAGTACTTC.

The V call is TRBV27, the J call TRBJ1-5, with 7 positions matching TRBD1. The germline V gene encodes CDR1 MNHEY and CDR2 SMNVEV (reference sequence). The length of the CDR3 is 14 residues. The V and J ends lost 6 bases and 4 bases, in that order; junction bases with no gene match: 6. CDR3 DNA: TGTGCCAGCAGACGACAGGGCCGTAATCAGCCCCAGCATTTT. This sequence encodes CASRRQGRNQPQHF.

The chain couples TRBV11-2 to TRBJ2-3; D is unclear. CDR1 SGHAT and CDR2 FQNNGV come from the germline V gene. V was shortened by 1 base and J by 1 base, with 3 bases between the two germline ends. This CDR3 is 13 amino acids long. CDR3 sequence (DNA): TGTGCCAGCAGCTTAGCAGGCACAGATACGCAGTATTTT. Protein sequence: CASSLAGTDTQYF.

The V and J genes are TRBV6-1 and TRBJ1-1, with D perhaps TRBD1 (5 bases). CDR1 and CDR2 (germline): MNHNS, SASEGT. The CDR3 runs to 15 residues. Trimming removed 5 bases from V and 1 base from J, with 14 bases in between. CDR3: CASSKQVDGNTEAFF. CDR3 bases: TGTGCCAGCAGTAAACAGGTTGACGGGAACACTGAAGCTTTCTTT.

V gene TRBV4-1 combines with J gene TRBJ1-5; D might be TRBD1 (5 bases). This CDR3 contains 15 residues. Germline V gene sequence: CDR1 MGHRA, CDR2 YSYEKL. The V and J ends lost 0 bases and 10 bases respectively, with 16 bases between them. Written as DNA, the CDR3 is TGCGCCAGCAGCCAAGAGGTGGTGGGGGGAGGACCCCAGCATTTT. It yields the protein CASSQEVVGGGPQHF.

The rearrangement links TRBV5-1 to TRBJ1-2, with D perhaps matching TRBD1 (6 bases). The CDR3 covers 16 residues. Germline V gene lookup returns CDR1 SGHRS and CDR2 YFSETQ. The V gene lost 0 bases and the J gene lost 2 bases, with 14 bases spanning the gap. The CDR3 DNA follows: TGCGCCAGCAGCTTGGAAGGGGGAGCGGGGAACTATGGCTACACCTTC. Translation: CASSLEGGAGNYGYTF.

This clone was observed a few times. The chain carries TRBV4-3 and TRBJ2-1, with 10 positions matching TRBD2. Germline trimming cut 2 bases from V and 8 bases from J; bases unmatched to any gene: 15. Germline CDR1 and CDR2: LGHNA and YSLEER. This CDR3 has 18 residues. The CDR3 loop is CASSQSYLGLAGVHEQFF. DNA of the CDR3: TGCGCCAGCAGCCAATCTTATTTAGGGCTAGCGGGAGTACATGAGCAGTTCTTC.

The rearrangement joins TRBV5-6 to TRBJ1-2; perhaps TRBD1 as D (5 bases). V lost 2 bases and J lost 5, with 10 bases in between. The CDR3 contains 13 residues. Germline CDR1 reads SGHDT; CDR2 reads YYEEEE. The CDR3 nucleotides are TGTGCCAGCAGCTTCTCGGGGGTATATGGCTACACCTTC. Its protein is CASSFSGVYGYTF.

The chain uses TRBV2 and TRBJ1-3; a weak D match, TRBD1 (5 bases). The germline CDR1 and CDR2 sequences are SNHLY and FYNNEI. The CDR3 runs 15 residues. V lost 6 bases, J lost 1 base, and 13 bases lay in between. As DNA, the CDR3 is TGTGCCAGCAGGAAAACAGGAAATTCTGGAAACACCATATATTTT. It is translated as CASRKTGNSGNTIYF.

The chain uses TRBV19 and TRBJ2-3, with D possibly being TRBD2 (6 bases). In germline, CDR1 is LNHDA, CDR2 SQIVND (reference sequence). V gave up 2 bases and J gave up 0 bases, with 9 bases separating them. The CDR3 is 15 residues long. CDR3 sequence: CASSIWGDSTDTQYF. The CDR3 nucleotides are TGTGCCAGTAGTATATGGGGGGATAGCACAGATACGCAGTATTTT.

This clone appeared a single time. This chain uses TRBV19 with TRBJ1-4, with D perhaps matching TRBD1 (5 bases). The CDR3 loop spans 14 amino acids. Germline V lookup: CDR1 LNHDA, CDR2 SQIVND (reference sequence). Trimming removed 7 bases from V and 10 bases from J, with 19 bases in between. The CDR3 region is CASTPSGGYGKLFF. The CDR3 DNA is TGTGCCAGTACCCCCTCCGGGGGGTATGGAAAACTGTTTTTT.

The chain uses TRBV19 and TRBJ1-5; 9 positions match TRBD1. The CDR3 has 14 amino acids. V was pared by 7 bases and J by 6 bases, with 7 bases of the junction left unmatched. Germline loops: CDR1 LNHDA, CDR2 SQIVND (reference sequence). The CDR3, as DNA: TGTGCCAGTAACCCGGGACAGGGCTCTCAGCCCCAGCATTTT. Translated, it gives CASNPGQGSQPQHF.

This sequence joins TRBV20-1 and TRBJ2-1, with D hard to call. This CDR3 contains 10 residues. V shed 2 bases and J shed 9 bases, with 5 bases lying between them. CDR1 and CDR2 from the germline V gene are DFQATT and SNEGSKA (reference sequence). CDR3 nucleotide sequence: TGCAGTGCTAGAATTCGTGAGCAGTTCTTC. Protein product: CSARIREQFF.

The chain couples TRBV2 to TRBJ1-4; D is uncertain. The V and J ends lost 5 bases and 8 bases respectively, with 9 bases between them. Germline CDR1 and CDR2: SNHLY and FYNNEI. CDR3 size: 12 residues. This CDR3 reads CASSRDWEKLFF. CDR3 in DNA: TGTGCCAGCAGTAGAGACTGGGAAAAACTGTTTTTT.

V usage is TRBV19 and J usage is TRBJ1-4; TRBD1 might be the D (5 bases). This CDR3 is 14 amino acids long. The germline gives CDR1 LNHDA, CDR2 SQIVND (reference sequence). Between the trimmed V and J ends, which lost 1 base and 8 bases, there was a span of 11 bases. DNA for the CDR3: TGTGCCAGTAGTATAGCCAAGCGGGGGGAAAAACTGTTTTTT. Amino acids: CASSIAKRGEKLFF. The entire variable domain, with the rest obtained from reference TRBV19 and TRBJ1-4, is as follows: DGGITQSPKYLFRKEGQNVTLSCEQNLNHDAMYWYRQDPGQGLRLIYYSQIVNDFQKGDIAEGYSVSREKKESFPLTVTSAQKNPTAFYLCASSIAKRGEKLFFGSGTQLSVL.